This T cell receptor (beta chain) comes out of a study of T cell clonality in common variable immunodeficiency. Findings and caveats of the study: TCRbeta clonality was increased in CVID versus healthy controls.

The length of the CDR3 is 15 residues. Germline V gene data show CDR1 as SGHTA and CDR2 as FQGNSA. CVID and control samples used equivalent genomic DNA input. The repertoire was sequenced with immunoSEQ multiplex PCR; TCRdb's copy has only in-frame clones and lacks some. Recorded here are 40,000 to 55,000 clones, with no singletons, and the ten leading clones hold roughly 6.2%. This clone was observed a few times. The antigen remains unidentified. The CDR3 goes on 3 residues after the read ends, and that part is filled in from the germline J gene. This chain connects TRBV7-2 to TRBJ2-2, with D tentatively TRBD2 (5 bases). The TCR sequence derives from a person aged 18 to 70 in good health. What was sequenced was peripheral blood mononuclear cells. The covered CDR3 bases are TGTGCCAGCAGCTCGGCCGCGGGTCACAATTCACCG. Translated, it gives CASSSAAGHNSP. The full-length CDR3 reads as CASSSAAGHNSPLFF.